This TCR beta chain was sequenced during a study of blood T cell repertoires in COVID-19. The V end lost 7 bases, the J end lost 1 base, and 9 bases lay between the germline ends. The germline V gene encodes CDR1 SGHNT and CDR2 YYREEE (reference sequence). This CDR3 has 12 residues. As processed by the authors: Reference gene primers were amplified, and this amplification served to estimate nucleated cell counts. The data were produced by immunoSEQ multiplex PCR, yet TCRdb's version contains in-frame clones alone and is incomplete. That table is the source of V, J and clone size, and D and trimming were worked out from the DNA. The sample holds around 70,000 clones, about 90% seen once.

The chain is built from TRBV5-4 and TRBJ2-7; no clear D. Sequenced: peripheral blood. The sequence was obtained from a woman aged 80 or older with active or convalescent COVID-19. In DNA form, the CDR3 reads TGTGCCAGCGGTCGAGGTTCCTACGAGCAGTACTTC. The encoded protein is CASGRGSYEQYF.